The entry below gives a single T cell receptor beta chain sequence along with its context. These data belong to a study of blood T cell repertoires in COVID-19. Overall study: From the United States, Italy and Spain came samples of acute and convalescent COVID-19. Sources were T cells, B-cell-depleted T cells, or PBMCs; the material itself was cDNA or gDNA.

V was shortened by 6 bases and J by 1 base, with 15 bases between the two germline ends. The V gene's germline CDR1 is SNHLY and CDR2 FYNNEI. The CDR3 extends over 15 amino acids. In the authors' methods: Estimated nucleated cell counts came from reference gene primer amplification. Method: immunoSEQ multiplex PCR; TCRdb's copy keeps in-frame clones and lacks some. Clone size and the V and J calls come from that table; the DNA yielded D and trimming. Found here are 95,000 to 100,000 clones, roughly four fifths of them singletons; the top ten hold approximately 24%. The sequence was collected from a human donor in a cohort sampled during active COVID-19. The sequencing sample was made of peripheral blood. The rearrangement joins TRBV2 to TRBJ1-1, with D perhaps TRBD1 (5 bases). The CDR3 region is CASSDPGSGNTEAFF. Here the CDR3 DNA reads TGTGCCAGCAGCGACCCAGGGTCGGGGAACACTGAAGCTTTCTTT.